The rows below give T cell receptor beta chains drawn from one sample of a study of T cell responses to AZD1222 COVID-19 vaccine. Using immunoSEQ multiplex PCR, the repertoire was profiled, and TCRdb retains in-frame clones only, with some absent. The sample shows around 270,000 clones, around 92% of them seen only once. The input for sequencing was peripheral blood, taken 28 days after the second AZD1222 dose. The receptors originated from an adult who received the AZD1222 COVID-19 vaccine. Both conserved end residues are part of each CDR3. The D gene is left open where the match is weak. Expanded clones are given a class, and other clones once, few, many or no size at all.

CDR3aa: CASSLGAGQGLYEQYF
CDR3nt: TGTGCCAGCAGTTTAGGGGCAGGACAGGGGTTATACGAGCAGTACTTC
d_gene: TRBD1
v_gene: TRBV27
j_gene: TRBJ2-7
abundance: .

CDR3aa: CATSGLPGQSYTF
CDR3nt: TGTGCCACCAGTGGTTTACCGGGACAGTCTTACACCTTC
d_gene: TRBD1
v_gene: TRBV24-1
j_gene: TRBJ1-2
abundance: .

CDR3aa: CASSLGTGYTGELFF
CDR3nt: TGTGCCAGCAGCTTAGGGACAGGGTACACCGGGGAGCTGTTTTTT
d_gene: TRBD1
v_gene: TRBV11-3
j_gene: TRBJ2-2
abundance: .

CDR3aa: CASSLWWEETQYF
CDR3nt: TGCGCCAGCAGCTTGTGGTGGGAAGAGACCCAGTACTTC
d_gene: .
v_gene: TRBV5-1
j_gene: TRBJ2-5
abundance: .

CDR3aa: CASIPGTRVQEQFF
CDR3nt: TGTGCCAGCATTCCGGGGACTAGGGTCCAGGAGCAGTTCTTC
d_gene: TRBD2
v_gene: TRBV2
j_gene: TRBJ2-1
abundance: .

CDR3aa: CAISGQGTDTQYF
CDR3nt: TGTGCCATCAGTGGACAGGGAACAGATACGCAGTATTTT
d_gene: TRBD1
v_gene: TRBV10-3
j_gene: TRBJ2-3
abundance: .

CDR3aa: CASSQVRRTPLPGELFF
CDR3nt: TGTGCCAGCAGCCAAGTGAGGCGGACTCCTCTCCCCGGGGAGCTGTTTTTT
d_gene: .
v_gene: TRBV14
j_gene: TRBJ2-2
abundance: .

CDR3aa: CASSSTGNTQYF
CDR3nt: TGTGCCAGCAGTTCGACAGGGAATACGCAGTATTTT
d_gene: TRBD1
v_gene: TRBV28
j_gene: TRBJ2-3
abundance: once

CDR3aa: CAISPGQVNTGELFF
CDR3nt: TGTGCCATCAGTCCGGGACAGGTGAACACCGGGGAGCTGTTTTTT
d_gene: TRBD1
v_gene: TRBV10-3
j_gene: TRBJ2-2
abundance: .

CDR3aa: CASSPSGTPEGQPQHF
CDR3nt: TGTGCCAGCAGCCCTTCCGGGACCCCCGAGGGGCAGCCCCAGCATTTT
d_gene: .
v_gene: TRBV14
j_gene: TRBJ1-5
abundance: .

CDR3aa: CASSYGEGLDGYTF
CDR3nt: TGTGCCAGCAGTTACGGCGAAGGTTTGGATGGCTACACCTTC
d_gene: .
v_gene: TRBV6-5
j_gene: TRBJ1-2
abundance: .

CDR3aa: CASSQGAWAEAFF
CDR3nt: TGTGCCAGCAGCCAGGGGGCTTGGGCTGAAGCTTTCTTT
d_gene: TRBD1
v_gene: TRBV28
j_gene: TRBJ1-1
abundance: .

CDR3aa: CASSQFRDSNQPQHF
CDR3nt: TGCGCCAGCAGCCAATTTAGGGATAGCAATCAGCCCCAGCATTTT
d_gene: .
v_gene: TRBV4-1
j_gene: TRBJ1-5
abundance: .